The entry below gives a single T cell receptor (beta chain) sequence along with its context. Its antigen is as yet unknown. A universal primer site was incorporated via template switching, and the cDNA contained unique molecular identifiers. TCRdb itself ran the 5' RACE reads through MiXCR, one entry per CDR3 protein. The table shows about 280,000 distinct CDR3 sequences, with about 8.9% occurring only once. The record originates from a study of identical twins. Study conclusions and caveats: Within monozygotic twins, out-of-frame TCR alpha sharing was underestimated by the models. Those out-of-frame alpha sequences shared by twins showed an excess of low generation probability.

The CDR3 contains 16 residues. J lost 0 bases, V lost 3 bases, and 4 bases had no gene match. Germline loops: CDR1 ENHRY, CDR2 SYGVKD. The same specimen was also included in a second study, on yellow fever vaccine responses in identical twins. That source reports: In identical twins, vaccine T cell responses appeared partly shared and partly individual.

The chain links TRBV10-3 to TRBJ2-2, with 7 bases fitting TRBD2. The sequenced sample was memory (CD45RO+) T cells sorted from blood. The TCR sequence derives from a woman aged 18-35 years in good health. The CDR3 nucleotides are TGTGCCATCAGTGACGGGGGAGGGACGAACACCGGGGAGCTGTTTTTT. Protein sequence: CAISDGGGTNTGELFF.